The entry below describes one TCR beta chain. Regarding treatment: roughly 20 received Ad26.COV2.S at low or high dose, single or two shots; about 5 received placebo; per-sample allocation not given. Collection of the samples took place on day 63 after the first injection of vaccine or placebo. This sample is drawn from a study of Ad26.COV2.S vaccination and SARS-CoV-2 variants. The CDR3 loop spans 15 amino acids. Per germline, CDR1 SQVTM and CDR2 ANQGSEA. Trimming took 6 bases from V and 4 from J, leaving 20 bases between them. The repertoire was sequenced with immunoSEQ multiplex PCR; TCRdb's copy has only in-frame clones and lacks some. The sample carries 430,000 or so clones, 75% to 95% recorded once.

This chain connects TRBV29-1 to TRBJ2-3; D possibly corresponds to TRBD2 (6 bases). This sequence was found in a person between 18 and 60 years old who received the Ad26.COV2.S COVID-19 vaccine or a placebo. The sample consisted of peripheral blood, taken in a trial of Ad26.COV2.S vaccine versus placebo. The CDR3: CSVAGTQDLPDTQYF. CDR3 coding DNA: TGCAGCGTGGCCGGGACTCAAGACCTCCCAGATACGCAGTATTTT.